These T cell receptor beta chains were read from a single sample in a study of technical replicates of blood from a few donors. Using immunoSEQ multiplex PCR, the repertoire was profiled, and TCRdb retains in-frame clones only, with some absent. This sample carries 75,000 to 100,000 clones, approximately 95% of them seen once, and the ten largest clones take over 0.2%. Sequenced sample: T cells isolated from PBMCs. The source of these receptors is a human donor in good health. CDR3s include the opening cysteine and the closing phenylalanine or tryptophan. The D gene is left open where the match is weak. Clone size, where shown, is once, few, many, or a class for clones that have expanded.

clone_size	v_call	d_call	j_call	cdr3_aa	cdr3_nt
.	TRBV27	TRBD1	TRBJ2-7	CASSFATGGYEQYF	TGTGCCAGCAGTTTCGCGACAGGGGGCTACGAGCAGTACTTC
.	TRBV27	TRBD1	TRBJ2-1	CASSFKGQGYAEQFF	TGTGCCAGCAGTTTTAAAGGACAGGGGTACGCTGAGCAGTTCTTC
.	TRBV19	TRBD1	TRBJ2-7	CASSMPGQGTYEQYF	TGTGCCAGTAGTATGCCGGGACAGGGAACCTACGAGCAGTACTTC
.	TRBV27	.	TRBJ1-1	CASSLYAGNTEAFF	TGTGCCAGCAGTTTATATGCAGGCAACACTGAAGCTTTCTTT
.	TRBV14	.	TRBJ2-7	CASSRTMTGRYEQYF	TGTGCCAGCAGCCGAACAATGACTGGCCGCTACGAGCAGTACTTC
.	TRBV10-1	.	TRBJ2-1	CASSESQGLSSYNEQFF	TGCGCCAGCAGTGAGTCTCAGGGGCTGAGCTCCTACAATGAGCAGTTCTTC
.	TRBV6-5	.	TRBJ2-3	CASSSGTSTDTQYF	TGTGCCAGCAGTTCAGGTACTAGCACAGATACGCAGTATTTT
once	TRBV19	.	TRBJ1-5	CASSPSNQPQHF	TGTGCCAGTAGTCCGAGCAATCAGCCCCAGCATTTT
.	TRBV6-5	.	TRBJ1-2	CASSAREVYGYTF	TGTGCCAGCTCCGCGAGGGAGGTATATGGCTACACCTTC
.	TRBV5-1	TRBD2	TRBJ2-1	CASSQVGGRELNEQFF	TGCGCCAGCAGCCAGGTGGGGGGGAGAGAACTGAATGAGCAGTTCTTC